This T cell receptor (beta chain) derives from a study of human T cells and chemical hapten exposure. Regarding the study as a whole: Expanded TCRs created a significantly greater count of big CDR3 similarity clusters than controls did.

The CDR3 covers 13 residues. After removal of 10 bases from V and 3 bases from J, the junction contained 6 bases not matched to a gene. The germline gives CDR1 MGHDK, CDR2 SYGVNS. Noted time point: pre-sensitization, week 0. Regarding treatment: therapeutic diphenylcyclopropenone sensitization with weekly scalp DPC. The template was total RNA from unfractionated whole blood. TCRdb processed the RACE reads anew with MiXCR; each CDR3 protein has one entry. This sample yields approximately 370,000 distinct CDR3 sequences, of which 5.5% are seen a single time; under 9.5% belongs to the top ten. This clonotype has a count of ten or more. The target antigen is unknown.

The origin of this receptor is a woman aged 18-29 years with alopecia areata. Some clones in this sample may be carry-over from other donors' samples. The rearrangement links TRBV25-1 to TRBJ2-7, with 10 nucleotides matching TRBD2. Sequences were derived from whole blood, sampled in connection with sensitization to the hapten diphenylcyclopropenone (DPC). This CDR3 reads CATQRGGRYEQYF. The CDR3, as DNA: TGTGCCACCCAGCGGGGGGGCCGCTACGAGCAGTACTTC.